What follows are 9 T cell receptor beta chains derived from one specimen sequenced in a study of regulatory T cells in long-lasting Graves disease. TCR beta libraries were built with iRepertoire HTBI primers and Arm-PCR of CDR3 regions. MiXCR, run by TCRdb on the multiplex PCR reads, gives a single entry per CDR3 protein. This repertoire shows 300,000 to 500,000 distinct CDR3 sequences, around 21% found once; its top ten account for less than 25%. The time point denotes: persistent/refractory GD, antithyroid drugs over 5 years with positive TRAb. The TCR library was made from RNA extracted from PBMCs. Sequenced here: peripheral blood mononuclear cells (PBMCs), sampled when the disease was refractory, from a patient treated with antithyroid drugs. The receptors here all came from a female donor with Graves disease.

This clonotype was observed many times. The V gene is TRBV12-3 or TRBV12-4, the J gene TRBJ1-1, with D unclear. V lost 3 bases to trimming and J lost 1 base, with 9 bases between them. This CDR3 is built from 14 residues. The DNA for the CDR3 is TGTGCCAGCAGTTTGATGAGGAGGAACACTGAAGCTTTCTTT. It specifies CASSLMRRNTEAFF.

The chain has TRBV29-1 and TRBJ2-7; D not resolved. CDR3 length: 11 amino acids. V lost 6 bases to trimming and J lost 0 bases, with 6 bases between them. Germline values: CDR1 SQVTM, CDR2 ANQGSEA. CDR3 in DNA: TGCAGCGTGGCTGACTCCTACGAGCAGTACTTC. Its translation: CSVADSYEQYF.

The sample holds many counts of this clonotype. The J gene is TRBJ2-2, the V gene TRBV5-1, with 15 positions matching TRBD2. Germline CDR1 reads SGHRS; CDR2 reads YFSETQ. Trimming at V came to 4 bases and at J to 4 bases, leaving 5 bases not matched to a gene. This CDR3 has 17 residues. CDR3 nucleotides: TGCGCCAGCAGCGCGGGACTAGCGGGAGGAGGCACCGGGGAGCTGTTTTTT. Residues: CASSAGLAGGGTGELFF.

As concerns this clonotype: A single base separates this from a much larger clone, so it may be a read error. The rearrangement joins TRBV28 to TRBJ1-5, with 10 nucleotides matching TRBD1. Per the germline V gene, CDR1 is MDHEN and CDR2 is SYDVKM. Trimming at V came to 5 bases and at J to 7 bases, leaving 8 bases not matched to a gene. This CDR3 spans 15 amino acids. CDR3 sequence reads: CASSPGTGVDQPQHF. The CDR3 DNA reads as TGTGCCAGCAGTCCCGGGACAGGGGTCGACCAGCCCCAGCATTTT. Together with reference TRBV28 and TRBJ1-5, the CDR3 gives the full variable domain: DVKVTQSSRYLVKRTGEKVFLECVQDMDHENMFWYRQDPGLGLRLIYFSYDVKMKEKGDIPEGYSVSREKKERFSLILESASTNQTSMYLCASSPGTGVDQPQHFGDGTRLSIL.

The V gene is TRBV6-5, the J gene TRBJ1-2; no clear D. Trimming took 4 bases from V and 4 from J, leaving 16 bases between them. The CDR3 has 15 residues. The germline V gene encodes CDR1 MNHEY and CDR2 SVGAGI. CDR3 sequence: CASSSPRSEGYGYTF. The CDR3 region has the DNA TGTGCCAGCAGTTCCCCTCGCTCGGAGGGCTATGGCTACACCTTC.

This clonotype occurred many times. The germline gene is not matched at one end of the junction; a read error may be the cause. The CDR3 sequence is CASSLDTNYGYTF. The CDR3 DNA sequence: TGTGCCAGCAGCTTAGACACAAACTATGGCTACACCTTC. This chain connects TRBV12-3 or TRBV12-4 to TRBJ1-2; D remains unclear. CDR3 length equals 13 residues.

The rearrangement links TRBV10-3 to TRBJ2-5; 7 nucleotides align to TRBD2. CDR1 and CDR2 (germline): ENHRY, SYGVKD. The CDR3 contains 18 residues. V lost 5 bases and J lost 4; bases outside the gene matches: 19. CDR3 nucleotide sequence: TGTGCCATCAGTTCCCCTATGGGGCGGGAGAATTCTAGAGAGACCCAGTACTTC. This gives the protein CAISSPMGRENSRETQYF.

For this clonotype: One end of the junction fails to match germline, which may point to a read error. The rearrangement links TRBV20-1 to TRBJ2-2, with D perhaps matching TRBD2 (5 bases). Germline V gives CDR1 DFQATT, CDR2 SNEGSKA (reference sequence). The CDR3 consists of 10 residues. The CDR3, as DNA: TGCAGTGTAAACTCCGGGGAGCCGTTTTTT. Translating it yields CSVNSGEPFF.

This clonotype was counted between two and nine times. The chain uses TRBV20-1 and TRBJ2-7; D is undetermined. CDR1 and CDR2 from the germline V gene are DFQATT and SNEGSKA (reference sequence). V dropped 5 bases and J dropped 6 bases, with 17 bases sitting between them. The CDR3 totals 13 residues. The chain's CDR3 is CSASALQIGEQYF. The CDR3 nucleotides read TGCAGTGCTTCCGCGTTACAAATTGGCGAGCAGTACTTC.